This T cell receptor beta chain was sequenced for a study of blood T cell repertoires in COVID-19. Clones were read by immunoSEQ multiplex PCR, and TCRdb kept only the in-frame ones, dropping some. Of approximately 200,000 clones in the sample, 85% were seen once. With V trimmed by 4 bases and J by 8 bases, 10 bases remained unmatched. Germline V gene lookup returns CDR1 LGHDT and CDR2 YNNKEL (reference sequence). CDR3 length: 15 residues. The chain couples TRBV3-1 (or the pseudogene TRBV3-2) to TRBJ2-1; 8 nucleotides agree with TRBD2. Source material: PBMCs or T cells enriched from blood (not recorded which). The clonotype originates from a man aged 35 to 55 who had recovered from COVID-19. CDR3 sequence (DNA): TGTGCCAGCAGCCCTGGGACTAGTTATGAGGATGAGCAGTTCTTC. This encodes CASSPGTSYEDEQFF.